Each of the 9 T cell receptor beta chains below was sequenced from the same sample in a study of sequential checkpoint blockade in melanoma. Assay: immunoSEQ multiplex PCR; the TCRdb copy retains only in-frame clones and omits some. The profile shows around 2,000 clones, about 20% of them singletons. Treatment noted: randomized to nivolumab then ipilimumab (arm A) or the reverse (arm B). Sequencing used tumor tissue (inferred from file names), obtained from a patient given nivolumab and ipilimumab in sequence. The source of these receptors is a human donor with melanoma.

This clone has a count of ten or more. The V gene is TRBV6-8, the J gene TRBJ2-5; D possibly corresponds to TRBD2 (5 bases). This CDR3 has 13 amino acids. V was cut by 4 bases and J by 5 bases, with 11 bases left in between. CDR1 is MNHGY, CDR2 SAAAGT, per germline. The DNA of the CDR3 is TGTGCCAGCAGTTTGAGGGAGTTGGAGACCCAGTACTTC. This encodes CASSLRELETQYF.

Here the CDR3 DNA reads TGTGCCAGCAGCTCTACCAGTGGGACTAGCGCAAGGTCCTACGAGCAGTACTTC. Residues: CASSSTSGTSARSYEQYF. The chain carries TRBV11-3 and TRBJ2-7, with 10 positions matching TRBD2. Trimming removed 4 bases from V and 1 base from J; junction bases left unmatched: 13. The CDR3 consists of 18 residues. In germline, CDR1 is SGHNT, CDR2 YENEEA.

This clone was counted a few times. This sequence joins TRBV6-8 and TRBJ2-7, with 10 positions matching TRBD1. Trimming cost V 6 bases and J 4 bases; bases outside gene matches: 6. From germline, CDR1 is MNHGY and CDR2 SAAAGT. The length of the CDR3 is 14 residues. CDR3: CASSPGQGEYEQYF. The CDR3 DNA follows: TGTGCCAGCAGCCCTGGACAGGGGGAATACGAGCAGTACTTC.

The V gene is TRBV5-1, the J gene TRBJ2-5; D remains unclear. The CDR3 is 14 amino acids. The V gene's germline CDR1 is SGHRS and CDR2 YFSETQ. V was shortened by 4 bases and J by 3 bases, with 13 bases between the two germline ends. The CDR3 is CASSGGGREETQYF. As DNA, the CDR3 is TGCGCCAGCAGCGGCGGTGGGCGAGAAGAGACCCAGTACTTC. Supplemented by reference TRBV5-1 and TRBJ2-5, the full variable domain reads KAGVTQTPRYLIKTRGQQVTLSCSPISGHRSVSWYQQTPGQGLQFLFEYFSETQRNKGNFPGRFSGRQFSNSRSEMNVSTLELGDSALYLCASSGGGREETQYFGPGTRLLVL.

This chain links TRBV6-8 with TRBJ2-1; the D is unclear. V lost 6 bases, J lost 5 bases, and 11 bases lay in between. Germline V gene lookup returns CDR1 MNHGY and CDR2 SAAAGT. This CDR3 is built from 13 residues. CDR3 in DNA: TGTGCCAGCAGGAGAGCTAGTAACAATGAGCAGTTCTTC. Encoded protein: CASRRASNNEQFF.

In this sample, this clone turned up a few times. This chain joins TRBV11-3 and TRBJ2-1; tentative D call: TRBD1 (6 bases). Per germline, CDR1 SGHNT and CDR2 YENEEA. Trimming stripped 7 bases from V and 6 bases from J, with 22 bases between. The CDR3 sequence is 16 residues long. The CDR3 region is CASNIGDYRALNEQFF. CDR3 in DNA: TGTGCCAGCAACATAGGGGATTACAGGGCCCTCAATGAGCAGTTCTTC.

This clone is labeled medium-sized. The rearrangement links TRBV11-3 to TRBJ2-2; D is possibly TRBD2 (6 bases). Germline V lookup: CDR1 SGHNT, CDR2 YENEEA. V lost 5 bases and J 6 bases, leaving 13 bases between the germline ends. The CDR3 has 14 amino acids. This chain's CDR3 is CASSHEWEAGELFF. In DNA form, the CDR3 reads TGTGCCAGCAGCCATGAATGGGAGGCCGGGGAGCTGTTTTTT. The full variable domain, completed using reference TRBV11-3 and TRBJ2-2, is EAGVVQSPRYKIIEKKQPVAFWCNPISGHNTLYWYLQNLGQGPELLIRYENEEAVDDSQLPKDRFSAERLKGVDSTLKIQPAELGDSAVYLCASSHEWEAGELFFGEGSRLTVL.

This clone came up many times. The CDR3 loop is CASSLDWASGSEGEQFF. DNA of the CDR3: TGTGCCAGCAGCTTAGATTGGGCTAGCGGGAGTGAAGGTGAGCAGTTCTTC. V gene TRBV11-3 combines with J gene TRBJ2-1, with 10 bases that match TRBD2. Per germline, CDR1 SGHNT and CDR2 YENEEA. Trimming removed 0 bases from V and 9 bases from J; junction bases left unmatched: 11. The CDR3 runs 17 residues.

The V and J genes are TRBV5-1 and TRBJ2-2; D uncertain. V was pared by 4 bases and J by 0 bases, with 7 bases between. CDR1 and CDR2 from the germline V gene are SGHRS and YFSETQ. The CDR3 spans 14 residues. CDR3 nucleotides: TGCGCCAGCAGCCCAATTTCGAACACCGGGGAGCTGTTTTTT. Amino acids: CASSPISNTGELFF.